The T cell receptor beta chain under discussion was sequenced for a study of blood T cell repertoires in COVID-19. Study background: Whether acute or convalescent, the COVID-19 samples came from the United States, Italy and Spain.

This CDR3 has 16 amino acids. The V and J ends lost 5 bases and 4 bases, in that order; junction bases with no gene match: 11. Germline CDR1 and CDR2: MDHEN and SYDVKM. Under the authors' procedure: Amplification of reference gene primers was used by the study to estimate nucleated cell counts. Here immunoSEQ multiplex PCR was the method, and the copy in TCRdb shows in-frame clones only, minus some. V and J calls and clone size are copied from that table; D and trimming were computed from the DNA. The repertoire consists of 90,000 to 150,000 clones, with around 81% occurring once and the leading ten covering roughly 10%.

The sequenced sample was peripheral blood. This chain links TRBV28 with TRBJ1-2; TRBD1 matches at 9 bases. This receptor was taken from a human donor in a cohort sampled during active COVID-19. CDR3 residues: CASSLPGQGGGYGYTF. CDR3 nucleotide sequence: TGTGCCAGCAGTCTGCCGGGACAGGGAGGAGGCTATGGCTACACCTTC.